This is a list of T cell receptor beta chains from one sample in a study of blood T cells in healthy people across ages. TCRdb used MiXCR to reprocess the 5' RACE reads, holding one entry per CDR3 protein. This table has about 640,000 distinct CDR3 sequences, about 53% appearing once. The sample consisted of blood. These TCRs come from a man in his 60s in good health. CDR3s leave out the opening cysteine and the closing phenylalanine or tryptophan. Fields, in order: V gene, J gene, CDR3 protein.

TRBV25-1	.	ASNRGGRAYEQY
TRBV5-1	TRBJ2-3	ASSLGTTDTQY
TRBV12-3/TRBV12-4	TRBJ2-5	ASSPGTGIRRVGTQY
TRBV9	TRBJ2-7	ASSPDPYEQY
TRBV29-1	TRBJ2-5	SVRLWKETQY
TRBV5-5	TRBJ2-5	ASSPAGTASRREQY
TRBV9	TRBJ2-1	ASSVGTPNEQF
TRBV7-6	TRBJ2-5	ASSLDLRGGAKTQY
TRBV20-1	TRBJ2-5	SAALRRGRETQY
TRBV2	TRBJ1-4	ASSWDSNNEKLF
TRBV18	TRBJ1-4	ASSPRREKGEKLF
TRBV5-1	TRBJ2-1	ASSLEVRGGGDEQF
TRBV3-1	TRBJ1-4	ASSPALATNEKLF
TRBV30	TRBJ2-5	AWRPAGQETQY
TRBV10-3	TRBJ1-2	AISGQLYYGYT
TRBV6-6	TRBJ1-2	ASSYVLTGIGGYT
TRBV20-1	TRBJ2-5	SASHHFSGGRETQY
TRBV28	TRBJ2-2	ASGGTGITGELF
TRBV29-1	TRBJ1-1	SVPHTGPDTEAF
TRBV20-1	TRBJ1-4	SARQNRGGEKLF
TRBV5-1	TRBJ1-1	ASSFRTASVNTEAF
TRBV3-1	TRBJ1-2	ASSPGTLNYGHT
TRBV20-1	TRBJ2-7	SASIVRVGEQY
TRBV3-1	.	ASSPDPIRETQY
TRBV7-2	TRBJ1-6	ASRRDGSSYNSPLH
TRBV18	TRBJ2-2	ASSPPTVAGELF
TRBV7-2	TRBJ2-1	ASSYSSRFEQF
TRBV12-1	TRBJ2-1	ASSSLGPSYNEQF
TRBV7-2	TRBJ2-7	ASRSTRDRAYEQY
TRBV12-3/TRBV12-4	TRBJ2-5	ASSLDEQETQY
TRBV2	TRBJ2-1	ASSKDSAHYSETEQF
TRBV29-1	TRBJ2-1	SVAKTSGALYNEQF
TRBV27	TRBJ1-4	ASMGEGREKLF
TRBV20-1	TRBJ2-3	SAATSGGTDTDTQY
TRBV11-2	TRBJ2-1	ASKGGAGDHNEQF
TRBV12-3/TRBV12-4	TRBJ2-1	ASSRILGQGDVNFYNEQF
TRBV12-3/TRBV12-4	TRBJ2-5	ASSGVAGVETQY
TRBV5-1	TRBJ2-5	ASSLVPSGSRSPETQY
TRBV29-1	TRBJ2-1	SVSGESSYNEQF
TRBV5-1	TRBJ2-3	ASSGASTDTQY
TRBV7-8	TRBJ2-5	ASHFGPGTAQETQY
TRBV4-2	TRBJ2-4	ASSQDLGLAGEQY
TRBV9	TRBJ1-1	ASSAWDRDTEAF
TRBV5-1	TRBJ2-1	ASSYLAGSNYNEQF
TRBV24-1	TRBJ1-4	ATSDPLGPSEKLF
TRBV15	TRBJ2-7	ATSRTSGTYEQY
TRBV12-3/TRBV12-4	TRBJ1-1	ASSQVGVRGAEAF
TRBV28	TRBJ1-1	ASSFTGTGDEAF
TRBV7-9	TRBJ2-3	ASSLASTDTQY
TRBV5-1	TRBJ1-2	ASSLEWTGGNYGYT
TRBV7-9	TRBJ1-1	ASSAQMNTEAF
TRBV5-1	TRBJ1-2	ASSTTDSNYGYT
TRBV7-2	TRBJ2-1	ASSLDLAGGHNEQF
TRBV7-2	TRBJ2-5	ASSLGDVETRY
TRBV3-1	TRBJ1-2	ASSQAADRFGYT
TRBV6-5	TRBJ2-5	GTGREETQY
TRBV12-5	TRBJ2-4	ASGVVPHYRRY
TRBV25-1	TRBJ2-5	ASSESGQETQY